The source of this T cell receptor (beta chain) is a study of T cells in localized non-small cell lung cancer. Study-wide findings and caveats: Adjacent uninvolved lung tissue had the highest T cell clonality, exceeding tumor. Longer overall survival accompanied higher blood T cell density. The study detected a median around 50 of the top 100 tumor clones in adjacent lung. Sequencing involved a lone tumor region, leaving heterogeneity possible.

Comments on this clone: Its specificity is unknown.

V shed 1 base, J shed 3 bases, and the junction held 1 base outside the gene matches. The CDR3 is 15 residues long. Germline V lookup: CDR1 SGHRS, CDR2 YFSETQ. Generated by immunoSEQ multiplex PCR, the TCRdb table keeps only in-frame clones and is missing some. Of tens of thousands of clones in the sample, roughly 90% were seen once. The input for sequencing was peripheral blood, taken before any cancer treatment. The V gene is TRBV5-1, the J gene TRBJ2-2, with 9 positions matching TRBD1. This clonotype originated in a woman aged 35 to 75 with stage I lung adenocarcinoma. CDR3 nucleotides: TGCGCCAGCAGCTTGACAGGGGGCGACACCGGGGAGCTGTTTTTT. Protein sequence: CASSLTGGDTGELFF.